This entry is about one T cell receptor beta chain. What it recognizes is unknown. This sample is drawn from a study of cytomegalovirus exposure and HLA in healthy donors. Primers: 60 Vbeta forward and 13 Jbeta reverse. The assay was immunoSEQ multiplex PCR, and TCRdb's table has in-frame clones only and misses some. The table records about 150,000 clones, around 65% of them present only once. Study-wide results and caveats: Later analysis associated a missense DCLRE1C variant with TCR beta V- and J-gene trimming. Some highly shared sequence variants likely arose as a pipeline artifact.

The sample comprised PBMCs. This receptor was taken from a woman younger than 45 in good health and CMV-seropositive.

In nucleotides, the CDR3 is TGTGCCATCAGTGAGTCGAAGGGGGGGTATGGCTACACCTTC. It is translated as CAISESKGGYGYTF. The rearrangement joins TRBV10-3 to TRBJ1-2; a possible D gene is TRBD1 (6 bases). This CDR3 is built from 14 residues. CDR1 and CDR2 from the germline V gene are ENHRY and SYGVKD. Deletions cut 0 bases from V and 5 bases from J, with 10 bases between.